Presented here are 7 T cell receptor beta chains from one specimen sequenced in a study of blood T cells in healthy people across ages. PCR was performed a second time for roughly 7 to 12 cycles using a sample-barcoded 5' primer and a J-beta primer mix. TCRdb fed the 5' RACE reads into MiXCR, producing one record per CDR3 protein. The sample consists of 1.6 million or so distinct CDR3 sequences, about 35% of them appearing once. The sequenced sample consisted of blood. The receptors here all came from a young woman in good health.

The chain recombines TRBV20-1 with TRBJ2-5; TRBD2 agrees at 8 bases. The CDR3 is 14 amino acids. Per the germline V gene, CDR1 is DFQATT and CDR2 is SNEGSKA (reference sequence). The ends lost 5 bases at V and 1 base at J; junction bases unmatched: 6. CDR3 nucleotides: TGCAGTGCTCCCCGGGGGGGTACCCAAGAGACCCAGTACTTC. Translated, it gives CSAPRGGTQETQYF.

The chain is built from TRBV24-1 and TRBJ1-4; TRBD1 aligns across 9 bases. This CDR3 region has 15 residues. Losses at the gene ends were 3 bases for V and 6 bases for J; bases not matched to a gene: 4. Germline V CDR1 and CDR2: KGHDR, SFDVKD. The CDR3 DNA reads TGTGCCACCAGTGATGGACAGGGGAATCATGAAAAACTGTTTTTT. Protein product: CATSDGQGNHEKLFF.

The rearrangement uses TRBV19 and TRBJ1-1; TRBD1 agrees at 9 bases. The CDR3 has 15 amino acids. Germline values: CDR1 LNHDA, CDR2 SQIVND (reference sequence). V gave up 9 bases and J gave up 4 bases; unmatched junction bases: 12. The CDR3 region has the DNA TGTGCCAGCGCCCCGGGACAGGGAAGGGCCACTGAAGCTTTCTTT. Amino acid sequence: CASAPGQGRATEAFF.

The chain employs TRBV9 and TRBJ2-7, with 10 bases fitting TRBD1. Per germline, CDR1 SGDLS and CDR2 YYNGEE. The CDR3 loop spans 15 amino acids. The trim removed 5 bases at V and 5 bases at J, leaving 10 bases unmatched. This CDR3 reads CASSVRDRGHNEQYF. The CDR3 DNA reads TGTGCCAGCAGTGTCCGGGACAGGGGACATAACGAGCAGTACTTC.

CDR3 loop: CSASWDRGLNTGELFF. CDR3 DNA: TGCAGTGCTAGTTGGGACAGGGGGTTGAACACCGGGGAGCTGTTTTTT. V usage is TRBV20-1 and J usage is TRBJ2-2, with TRBD1 matching 11 bases. The germline V gene has CDR1 DFQATT and CDR2 SNEGSKA (reference sequence). V lost 3 bases and J lost 1; bases outside the gene matches: 4. CDR3 size: 16 residues.

This chain links TRBV7-8 with TRBJ1-2; D might be TRBD1 (6 bases). The CDR3 is 15 residues long. In germline, CDR1 is SGHVS, CDR2 FQNEAQ. Trimming took off 0 bases at V and 4 bases at J, with 12 bases between the two ends. Here the CDR3 DNA reads TGTGCCAGCAGCTTAGCCGTCAGGGGTGGCTATGGCTACACCTTC. Translating it yields CASSLAVRGGYGYTF.

This clonotype appeared many times. The chain carries TRBV4-2 and TRBJ2-1, with a weak D call TRBD2 (6 bases). This CDR3 has 16 residues. Germline assignment: CDR1 LGHNA and CDR2 YNFKEQ. V lost 1 base to trimming and J lost 9 bases, with 19 bases between them. The CDR3 region has the DNA TGTGCCAGCAGCCAAGGGGGAACACGGGAGAGAAGTGAGCAGTTCTTC. Translating it yields CASSQGGTRERSEQFF.